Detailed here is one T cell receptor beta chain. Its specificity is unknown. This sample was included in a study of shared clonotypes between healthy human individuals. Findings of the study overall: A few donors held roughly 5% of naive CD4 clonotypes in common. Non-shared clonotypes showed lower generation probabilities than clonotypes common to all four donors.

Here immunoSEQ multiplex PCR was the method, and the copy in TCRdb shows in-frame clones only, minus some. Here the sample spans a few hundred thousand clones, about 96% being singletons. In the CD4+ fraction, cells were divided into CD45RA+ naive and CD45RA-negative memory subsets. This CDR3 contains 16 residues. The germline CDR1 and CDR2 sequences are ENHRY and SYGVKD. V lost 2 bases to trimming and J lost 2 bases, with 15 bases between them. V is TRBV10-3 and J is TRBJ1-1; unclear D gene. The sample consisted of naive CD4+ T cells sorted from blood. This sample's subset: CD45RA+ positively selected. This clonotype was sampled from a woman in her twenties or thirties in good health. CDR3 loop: CAISEEAGRPNTEAFF. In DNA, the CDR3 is TGTGCCATCAGTGAGGAAGCAGGCAGGCCCAACACTGAAGCTTTCTTT.